This paragraph covers one T cell receptor (beta chain) sequence. The data derive from a study of cytotoxic CD8 clonotypes in ibrutinib-treated CLL. Turning to the study itself: Responses: 24 partial, 2 complete; after median around 64 months, around 14 stayed remitted, around twelve progressed.

Deep sequencing aimed at 1 in 200,000 to 1 in 1 million T cells' resolution. Libraries were prepared by immunoSEQ multiplex PCR; TCRdb keeps only in-frame clonotypes and omits some of them. The sample shows a few hundred thousand clones, around three quarters of them seen only once. Per germline, CDR1 LNHDA and CDR2 SQIVND (reference sequence). V was pared by 6 bases and J by 7 bases, with 14 bases of the junction left unmatched. The CDR3 runs to 15 residues. Library input was about 2 micrograms of DNA from cryopreserved PBMCs. The sample consisted of PBMCs, taken after 24 months of ibrutinib treatment. This receptor was obtained from a human donor with chronic lymphocytic leukemia. V and J are TRBV19 and TRBJ2-7; TRBD2 matches 8 bases. CDR3 nucleotide sequence: TGTGCCAGTAGCCACGGGGGGGACCGGAACCGGGAGCAGTACTTC. The encoded protein is CASSHGGDRNREQYF.